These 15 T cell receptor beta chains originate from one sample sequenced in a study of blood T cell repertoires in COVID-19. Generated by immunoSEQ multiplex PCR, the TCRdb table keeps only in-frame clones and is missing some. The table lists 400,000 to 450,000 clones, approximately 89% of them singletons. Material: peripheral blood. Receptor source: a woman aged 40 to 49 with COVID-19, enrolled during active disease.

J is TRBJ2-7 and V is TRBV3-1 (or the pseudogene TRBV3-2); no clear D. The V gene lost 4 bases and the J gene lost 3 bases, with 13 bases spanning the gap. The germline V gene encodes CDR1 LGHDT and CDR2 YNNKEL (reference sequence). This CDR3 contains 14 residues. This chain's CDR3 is CASSPPRPLYEQYF. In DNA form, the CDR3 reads TGTGCCAGCAGCCCACCCAGGCCACTCTACGAGCAGTACTTC.

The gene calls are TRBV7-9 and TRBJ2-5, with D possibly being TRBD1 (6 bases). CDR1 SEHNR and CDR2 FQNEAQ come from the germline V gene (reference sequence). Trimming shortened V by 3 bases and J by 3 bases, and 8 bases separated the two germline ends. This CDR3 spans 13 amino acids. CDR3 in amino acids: CASSFYREETQYF. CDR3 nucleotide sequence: TGTGCCAGCAGCTTTTACAGGGAAGAGACCCAGTACTTC.

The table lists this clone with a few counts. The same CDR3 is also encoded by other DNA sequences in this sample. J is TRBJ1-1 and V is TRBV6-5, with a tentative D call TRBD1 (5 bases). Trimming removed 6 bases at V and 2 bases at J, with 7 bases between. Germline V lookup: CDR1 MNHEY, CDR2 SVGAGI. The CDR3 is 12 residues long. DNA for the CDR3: TGTGCCAGCAGCAGGGTTAACACTGAAGCTTTCTTT. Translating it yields CASSRVNTEAFF.

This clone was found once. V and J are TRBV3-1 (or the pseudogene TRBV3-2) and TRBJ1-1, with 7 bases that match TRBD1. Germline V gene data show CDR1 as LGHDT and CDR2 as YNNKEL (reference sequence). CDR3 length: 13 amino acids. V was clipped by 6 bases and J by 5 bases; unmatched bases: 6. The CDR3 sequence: CASSPDRVTEAFF. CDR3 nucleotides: TGTGCCAGCAGTCCCGACAGGGTGACTGAAGCTTTCTTT.

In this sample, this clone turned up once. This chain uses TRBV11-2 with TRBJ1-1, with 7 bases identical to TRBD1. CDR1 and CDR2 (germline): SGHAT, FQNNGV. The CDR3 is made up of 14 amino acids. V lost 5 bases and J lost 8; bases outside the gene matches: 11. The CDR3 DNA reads TGTGCCAGCAGCCATTTCCACAGGGGACCCGAAGCTTTCTTT. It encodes CASSHFHRGPEAFF.

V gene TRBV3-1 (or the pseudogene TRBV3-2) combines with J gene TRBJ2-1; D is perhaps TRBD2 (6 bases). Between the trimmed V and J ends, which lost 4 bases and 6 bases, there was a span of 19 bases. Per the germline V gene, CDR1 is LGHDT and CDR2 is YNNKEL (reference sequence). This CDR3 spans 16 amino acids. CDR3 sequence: CASSPGGGSFSNEQFF. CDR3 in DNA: TGTGCCAGCAGCCCCGGGGGAGGAAGTTTCAGCAATGAGCAGTTCTTC.

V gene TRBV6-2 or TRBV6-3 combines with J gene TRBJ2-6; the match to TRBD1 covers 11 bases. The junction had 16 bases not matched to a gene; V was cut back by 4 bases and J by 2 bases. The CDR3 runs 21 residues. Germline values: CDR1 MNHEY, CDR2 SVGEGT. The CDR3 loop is CASSSKGQGAFNFPGANVLTF. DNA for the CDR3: TGTGCCAGCAGTTCCAAAGGACAGGGGGCCTTTAATTTCCCTGGGGCCAACGTCCTGACTTTC.

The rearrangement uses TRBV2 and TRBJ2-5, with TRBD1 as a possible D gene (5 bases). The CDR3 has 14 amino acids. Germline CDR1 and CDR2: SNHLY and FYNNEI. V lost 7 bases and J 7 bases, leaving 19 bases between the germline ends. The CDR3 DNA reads TGTGCCAGCACCCGAGACCTAGGCCAGGGGACCCAGTACTTC. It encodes CASTRDLGQGTQYF.

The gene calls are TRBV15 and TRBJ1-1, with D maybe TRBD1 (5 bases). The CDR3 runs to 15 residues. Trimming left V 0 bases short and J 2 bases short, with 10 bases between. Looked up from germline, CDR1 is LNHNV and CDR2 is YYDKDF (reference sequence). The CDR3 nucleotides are TGTGCCACCAGCAGAGAGAGGACATCAAACACTGAAGCTTTCTTT. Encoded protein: CATSRERTSNTEAFF.

The CDR3 nucleotides read TGTGCTAAATGGTGGCCCCTTGTTGGTAAACTGTTTTTT. It translates to CAKWWPLVGKLFF. This chain uses TRBV28 with TRBJ1-4; no clear D gene. In germline, CDR1 is MDHEN, CDR2 SYDVKM. This CDR3 is 13 amino acids long. The whole variable domain, remainder taken from reference TRBV28 and TRBJ1-4, is DVKVTQSSRYLVKRTGEKVFLECVQDMDHENMFWYRQDPGLGLRLIYFSYDVKMKEKGDIPEGYSVSREKKERFSLILESASTNQTSMYLCAKWWPLVGKLFFGSGTQLSVL.

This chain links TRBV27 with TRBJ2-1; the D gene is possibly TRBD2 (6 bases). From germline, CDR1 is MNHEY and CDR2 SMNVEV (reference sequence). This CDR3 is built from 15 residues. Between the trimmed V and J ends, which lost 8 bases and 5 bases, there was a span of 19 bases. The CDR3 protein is CASHPLPGLNNEQFF. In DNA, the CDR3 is TGTGCCAGCCACCCCCTCCCGGGACTCAACAATGAGCAGTTCTTC.

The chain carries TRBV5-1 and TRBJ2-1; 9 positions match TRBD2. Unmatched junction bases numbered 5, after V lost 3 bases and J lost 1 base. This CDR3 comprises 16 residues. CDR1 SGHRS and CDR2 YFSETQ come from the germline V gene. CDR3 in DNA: TGCGCCAGCAGCTCGTTAGCGGGGGTATCCTACAATGAGCAGTTCTTC. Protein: CASSSLAGVSYNEQFF. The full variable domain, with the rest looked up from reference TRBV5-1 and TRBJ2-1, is KAGVTQTPRYLIKTRGQQVTLSCSPISGHRSVSWYQQTPGQGLQFLFEYFSETQRNKGNFPGRFSGRQFSNSRSEMNVSTLELGDSALYLCASSSLAGVSYNEQFFGPGTRLTVL.

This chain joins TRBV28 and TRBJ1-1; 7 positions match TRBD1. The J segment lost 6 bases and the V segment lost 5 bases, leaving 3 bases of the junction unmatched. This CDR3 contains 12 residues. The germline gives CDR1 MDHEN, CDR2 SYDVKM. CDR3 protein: CASSRQGSEAFF. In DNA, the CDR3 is TGTGCCAGCAGTCGACAGGGATCTGAAGCTTTCTTT.

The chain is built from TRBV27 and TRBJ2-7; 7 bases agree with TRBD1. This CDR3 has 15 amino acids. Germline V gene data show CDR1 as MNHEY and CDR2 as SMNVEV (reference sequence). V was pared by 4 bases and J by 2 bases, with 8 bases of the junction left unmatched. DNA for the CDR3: TGTGCCAGCAGTTCTGGACAGGCCTCACCCTACGAGCAGTACTTC. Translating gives CASSSGQASPYEQYF.

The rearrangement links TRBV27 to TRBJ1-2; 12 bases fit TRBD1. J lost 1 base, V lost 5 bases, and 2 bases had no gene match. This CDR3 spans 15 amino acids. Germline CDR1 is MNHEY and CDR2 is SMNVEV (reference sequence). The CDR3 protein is CASSGDRGHNYGYTF. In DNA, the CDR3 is TGTGCCAGCAGTGGGGACAGGGGGCATAACTATGGCTACACCTTC.